These T cell receptor beta chains were read from a single sample in a study of blood T cell repertoires in COVID-19. Measured with immunoSEQ multiplex PCR; TCRdb has only the in-frame clones, and not every one. This table holds about 200,000 clones, approximately 91% found once. Sequenced sample: peripheral blood. These receptors originate from a man between 60 and 70 years old who had recovered from COVID-19. Both conserved end residues are part of each CDR3. D genes are given only for firm matches. Not every row has a clone size; where given, it reads once, few, many or a size class.

d_call j_call clone_size v_call cdr3_nt cdr3_aa
. TRBJ1-1 . TRBV2 TGTGCCAGCAGCAATTTAGGGGTGAACACTGAAGCTTTCTTT CASSNLGVNTEAFF
TRBD2 TRBJ2-7 . TRBV6-5 TGTGCCAGCAGTTGGGGACTAGCGGGGAGTTACGAGCAGTACTTC CASSWGLAGSYEQYF
. TRBJ1-1 . TRBV19 TGTGCCAGTAGTTTCACAGTTTCCAACACTGAAGCTTTCTTT CASSFTVSNTEAFF
. TRBJ1-4 . TRBV11-2 TGTGCCAGTCGCAGGGCGGGGAGTGAAAAACTGTTTTTT CASRRAGSEKLFF
TRBD2 TRBJ2-5 . TRBV15 TGTGCCACCAGCACCCGGCGAGGGAGCGGGGGGCCTGCGGGGACCCAGTACTTC CATSTRRGSGGPAGTQYF
. TRBJ1-2 . TRBV2 TGTGCCAGCAGTCGACAGGTGGACTATGGCTACACCTTC CASSRQVDYGYTF
TRBD2 TRBJ2-7 . TRBV27 TGTGCCACGCCTCTAAGCGGGAGCAACGACGAGCAGTACTTC CATPLSGSNDEQYF
TRBD1 TRBJ1-5 . TRBV6-6 TGTGCCAGCGGGGGTAGGGGGACAGATAGCAATCAGCCCCAGCATTTT CASGGRGTDSNQPQHF
TRBD2 TRBJ2-2 . TRBV7-2 TGTGCCAGCAGCTTAGCATCGTCCGGGAGGGAAACCGGGGAGCTGTTTTTT CASSLASSGRETGELFF
TRBD2 TRBJ2-1 . TRBV4-1 TGCGCCAGCAGCCAAGAAAAACCGAAAGGCCGGGGGGGCTATGAGCAGTTCTTC CASSQEKPKGRGGYEQFF
. TRBJ2-1 once TRBV7-9 TGTGCCAGCAGCTTAGTAGACAATGAGCAGTTCTTC CASSLVDNEQFF
TRBD2 TRBJ2-1 . TRBV9 TGTGCCAGCAGCGTAGGAAGTAGCGGGAGTACTGATGAGCAGTTCTTC CASSVGSSGSTDEQFF
. TRBJ2-2 few TRBV7-2 TGTGCCAGCAGCTTAGCTCGGGCGGGAGAGCTGTTTTTT CASSLARAGELFF
TRBD1 TRBJ1-5 . TRBV19 TGTGCCAGTAGTATATTGACAGGGGGCGCGCAGCAGCCCCAGCATTTT CASSILTGGAQQPQHF
TRBD1 TRBJ2-7 . TRBV18 TGTGCCAGCTCACCGACTGGACAGGGTACCAACGAGCAGTACTTC CASSPTGQGTNEQYF
TRBD2 TRBJ2-3 . TRBV7-2 TGTGCCAGCAGCCACACACTAGCGGGAGGGTCCCGGCCAGATACGCAGTATTTT CASSHTLAGGSRPDTQYF
. TRBJ2-1 . TRBV9 TGTGCCAGCAGCGCAGATAGCGGCCCGTGGAATGAGCAGTTCTTC CASSADSGPWNEQFF
TRBD2 TRBJ2-7 . TRBV30 TGTGCCTGTACTAGCGGGAGGACTACGAGCAGATTAATCAGGGAGCAGTACTTC CACTSGRTTSRLIREQYF
TRBD1 TRBJ2-2 . TRBV18 TGTGCCAGCTCCCCCCGACAGGGTATCGTCACCGGGGAGCTGTTTTTT CASSPRQGIVTGELFF
TRBD2 TRBJ2-7 . TRBV7-2 TGTGCCAGCAGCCTCACTAGCGGGAGTACCCACGAGCAGTACTTC CASSLTSGSTHEQYF
. TRBJ1-2 . TRBV7-3 TGTGCCAGCAGCTTAGTGGCAGGGAATAACTATGGCTACACCTTC CASSLVAGNNYGYTF
. TRBJ2-5 . TRBV19 TGTGCCAGTAGGGGCTTAGGGGGTGGGGAGACCCAGTACTTC CASRGLGGGETQYF
TRBD2 TRBJ2-7 . TRBV7-2 TGTGCCAGCAGCTGGGGGGTAGCGGGAGCCTACGAGCAGTACTTC CASSWGVAGAYEQYF